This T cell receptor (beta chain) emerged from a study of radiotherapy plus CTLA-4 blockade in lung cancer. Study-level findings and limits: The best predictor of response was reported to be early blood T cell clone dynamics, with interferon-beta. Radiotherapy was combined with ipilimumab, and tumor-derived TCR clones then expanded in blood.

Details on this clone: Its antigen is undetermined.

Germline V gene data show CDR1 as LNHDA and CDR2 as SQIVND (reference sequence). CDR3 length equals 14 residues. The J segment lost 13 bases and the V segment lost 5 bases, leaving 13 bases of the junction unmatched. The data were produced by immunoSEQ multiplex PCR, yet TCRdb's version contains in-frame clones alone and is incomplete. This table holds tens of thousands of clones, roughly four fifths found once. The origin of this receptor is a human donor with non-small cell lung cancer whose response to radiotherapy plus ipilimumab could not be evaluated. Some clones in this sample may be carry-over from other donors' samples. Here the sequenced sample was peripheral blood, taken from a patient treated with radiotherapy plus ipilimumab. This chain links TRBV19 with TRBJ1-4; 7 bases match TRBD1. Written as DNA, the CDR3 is TGTGCCAGTAGTCCCGACAGGGCCCTTGTAAGACTGTTTTTT. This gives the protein CASSPDRALVRLFF.